This T cell receptor beta chain was sequenced during a study of T cells in narcolepsy (dated by TCRdb to 2017 to 2018). In the study overall: Patients with narcolepsy type 1 or type 2 (NT1, NT2) and healthy control donors were enrolled in the study. The study sought autoreactive T cells targeting hypocretin neuron self-antigens (hypocretin, TRIB2) in narcolepsy patients, using TCR Vbeta sequencing to track clonotypes in blood and CSF.

Library preparation employed the immunoSEQ multiplex PCR assay. TCRdb mirrors the immuneACCESS table, restricted to in-frame sequences. Some clones are absent from its copies; in checked studies, under half trace to an unresolved V gene, and the reason for the others is unknown. The table for this sample lists approximately 32,000 clones; 87% of them were counted only once. Over 0.8% of the sample is taken by the ten largest. To note about this clone: Its antigen target is currently unknown. There are no base qualities to consult, and no much larger clone falls within one base.

For TCR Vbeta sequencing, memory CD4+ T cells were sorted ex vivo from the peripheral blood of both healthy controls and narcolepsy patients. General findings and caveats noted by the study authors: HCRT-specific and TRIB2-specific autoreactive clonotypes were highlighted in plots that compared CD4+ T cell clonotypes in CSF versus blood from the same patient. Patients and controls had similar numbers of sequenced blood memory CD4+ clonotypes, with averages of roughly 38,000 in patients and some 33,000 in controls. Certain blood memory CD4+ repertoires from patients and controls had no sequences that matched autoreactive T cell clones. According to the report, autoreactive clonotypes were detected serially in the blood of the same patients and of different patients, but not in healthy controls.

The CDR3 holds 16 amino acids from the cysteine to the phenylalanine. Only the CDR3 portion is preserved as DNA: 48 bases, with reading frame beginning at the first base. Taken from the germline V gene, the CDR1 and CDR2 loops are SGHTA and FQGNSA. V trim: 4 bases; J trim: 2 bases; unmatched bases: 8. The sequencing sample was made of CD45RA- memory CD4+ T cells from PBMCs. The intended sense of this specimen's cell subset or site label: memory T cells sorted ex vivo from peripheral blood. The sequence came from a human donor with narcolepsy. The chain is made from TRBV7-2 and TRBJ1-2, with 9 junctional bases fitting TRBD1. The sequenced DNA is TGTGCCAGCAGCTGGCCACCGGGACAGGGAAACTATGGCTACACCTTC. This translates into CASSWPPGQGNYGYTF.